This T cell receptor beta chain was sequenced in a study of neurological immune-mediated disorders (dated by TCRdb to between 2019 and 2020). About the full investigation: The study compared peripheral blood TCR-beta repertoires of HTLV-I-associated myelopathy (HAM/TSP) patients, multiple sclerosis patients and healthy controls using UMI-based sequencing. The approximately 110 TCR-beta libraries included longitudinal samples, technical triplicates and paired sorted CD4+ and CD8+ T-cell subsets alongside PBMC samples. Longitudinal HAM/TSP and healthy donors were sampled at 3 time-points each (about 3-40 month intervals). The cohort was made up of 68 subjects, consisting of around 14 HAM/TSP patients, some 34 multiple sclerosis patients and 20 healthy controls.

cDNA was synthesized by template-switch 5'RACE using a primer with a 10-nucleotide random unique molecular identifier that tagged each TCR transcript. Every sequencing run yielded over 200 million TCR-beta sequences covering 15-18 subjects. Total RNA was extracted with the RNeasy kit. TCR-beta VDJ regions were amplified with primers for the TCR constant region and the 5'RACE anchor, using the KAPA Real-time Library Amplification kit. Sample indexes and Illumina adaptors were added in a first PCR, after which library yield was increased in a second PCR. After purification with Ampure beads, the TCR product of roughly 650 bp was size-selected on a 2% E-gel SizeSelection system. Library quality was checked on a Bioanalyzer, concentration was measured with Qubit, and libraries were quantified with the Kapa Library Quantification kit before pooling. Paired-end 2 x 150 bp sequencing of the libraries was performed on an Illumina HiSeq 2500. To increase sequence diversity, about 25-31% phiX was spiked into each library pool. Regarding the original processing steps: The quality-filtered reads were processed with the UMI-based MiGEC pipeline, whose error correction step removed more than 75% of the raw TCR sequences. IMGT germline references were used for alignment of VDJ genes, and clonotypes were defined by a unique CDR3 amino acid sequence together with V-J genes. Clonal expansion, Shannon diversity, and CDR3 relatedness (CalcPairwiseDistances, ClusterSamples) were evaluated with VDJtools, and phylogenetic trees were built with CLCbio workbench. Clones with at least 8 unique UMIs were defined as expanded, with this threshold being based on coefficient-of-variation modelling across technical triplicates. The public reads were reprocessed in TCRdb via fastp at Q25 and MiXCR, keeping in-frame beta chains. Under each unique CDR3 protein, matching rows form one entry showing the most common genes and DNA. The V and J calls follow TCRdb's processing rather than the paper's. Across this sample there are 57,000 or so distinct CDR3 sequences, with less than 10% seen only once. The ten largest clones capture under 15% of the sample.

Trimming leaves V shorter by 6 bases and J shorter by 4 bases, with the junction holding 12 bases beyond the gene matches. Its CDR3 holds 14 amino acids, cysteine through phenylalanine. The DNA shown is the 42-base CDR3, in frame from base 1. CDR1 and CDR2 are read off the germline V gene (reference sequence) as DFQATT and SNEGSKA. Many counts were recorded for this clonotype. It has no known antigen specificity. Base-call qualities are not available, and no considerably larger clone is one nucleotide away. The time point label of this sample denotes: longitudinal time-point 2. The healthy controls were volunteers from blood banks in Maryland, USA. For unsorted PBMC libraries, 2 million PBMCs were used after storage in RNAlater at -80 degrees C until RNA extraction. Peripheral blood underwent Ficoll-Hypaque density gradient centrifugation to isolate PBMCs, which were then cryopreserved in liquid nitrogen.

Paper-wide results and their limitations: No identical CDR3 amino acid sequences were found to be shared among expanded clones across subjects, suggesting that TCR-beta repertoires were private in all groups. The highest TCR clonal expansion was observed in HAM/TSP patients, whereas the lowest was observed in MS patients, even when compared with healthy controls.

Sequencing was performed on PBMCs. The sequence came from a man aged 30 to 45 in good health. The sequence is built from TRBV20-1 and TRBJ2-7; TRBD1 lines up with 7 middle nucleotides. The bases are TGCAGTGCCAGGATACAGGGGAAGGGTTACGAGCAGTACTTC. Its protein reads: CSARIQGKGYEQYF.